These 27 T cell receptor beta chains came from one sample sequenced in a study of blood T cell repertoires in COVID-19 (dated by TCRdb to about 2020). Library prep was done by the immunoSEQ multiplex PCR assay. Sourced from immuneACCESS, this table was stored by TCRdb with only in-frame sequences that have V and J called. A share of the clones is absent; for the studies checked, an unresolved V gene accounts for under half, and the remainder has no known explanation. The sample contains about 15,000 clones, 70% to 90% of them found a single time. Of the sample, 20% to 25% falls within the top ten clones. Sequenced material: peripheral blood. Every receptor here comes from a man aged 55 to 70 with acute or convalescent COVID-19.

The gene calls are TRBV5-1 and TRBJ2-3; 9 nucleotides align to TRBD1. Trimming took 0 bases from V and 11 from J; bases not matched to a gene: 1. The CDR3 is 12 residues long. Per germline, CDR1 SGHRS and CDR2 YFSETQ. The CDR3 coding sequence is TGCGCCAGCAGCTTGGACAGGGGGCTGCAGTATTTT. It specifies CASSLDRGLQYF.

The chain employs TRBV2 and TRBJ1-5; weak D call: TRBD1 (5 bases). The length of the CDR3 is 18 residues. V was cut by 6 bases and J by 2 bases, with 23 bases left in between. Germline V gene data show CDR1 as SNHLY and CDR2 as FYNNEI. The CDR3 sequence: CASSEIGGLREGNQPQHF. The CDR3 DNA is TGTGCCAGCAGCGAGATCGGGGGGTTGAGAGAGGGCAATCAGCCCCAGCATTTT. The full variable domain, rest sourced from reference TRBV2 and TRBJ1-5, is EPEVTQTPSHQVTQMGQEVILRCVPISNHLYFYWYRQILGQKVEFLVSFYNNEISEKSEIFDDQFSVERPDGSNFTLKIRSTKLEDSAMYFCASSEIGGLREGNQPQHFGDGTRLSIL.

V is TRBV6-1 and J is TRBJ2-5, with TRBD2 matching 7 bases. V lost 5 bases and J lost 5; bases outside the gene matches: 8. The CDR3 covers 14 residues. Germline values: CDR1 MNHNS, CDR2 SASEGT. CDR3 DNA sequence: TGTGCCAGCAGTTCTGAGACTAGCTGGGAGACCCAGTACTTC. It encodes CASSSETSWETQYF.

This chain joins TRBV9 and TRBJ2-7; a weak D match, TRBD1 (6 bases). The V gene lost 0 bases and the J gene lost 1 base, with 11 bases spanning the gap. The CDR3 extends over 15 amino acids. Germline V gives CDR1 SGDLS, CDR2 YYNGEE. DNA for the CDR3: TGTGCCAGCAGCGTAGAGGGACACCCGTCCTACGAGCAGTACTTC. It is translated as CASSVEGHPSYEQYF.

The genes are TRBV4-2 and TRBJ2-3; D may be TRBD1 (6 bases). V lost 2 bases and J lost 3, with 12 bases in between. CDR3 length: 15 residues. Per germline, CDR1 LGHNA and CDR2 YNFKEQ. CDR3 protein: CASSQYRAYTDTQYF. The CDR3 region has the DNA TGTGCCAGCAGCCAATACAGGGCTTATACAGATACGCAGTATTTT.

The chain links TRBV21-1 to TRBJ2-1; the table names TRBD2, a call not compared with the DNA. TRBV21-1 is shown as a pseudogene. CDR3 length: 12 amino acids. Written as DNA, the CDR3 is TGTGCCAGCAGCCAACACGGGAATGAGCAGTTCTTC. As protein: CASSQHGNEQFF.

The chain joins TRBV3-1 (or the pseudogene TRBV3-2) to TRBJ2-1; 8 nucleotides align to TRBD2. Germline values: CDR1 LGHDT, CDR2 YNNKEL (reference sequence). Germline trimming cut 0 bases from V and 4 bases from J; bases unmatched to any gene: 8. This CDR3 has 17 residues. This CDR3 is CASSQDAGRLAYNEQFF. In nucleotides, the CDR3 is TGTGCCAGCAGCCAAGATGCGGGGAGACTAGCGTACAATGAGCAGTTCTTC.

The genes are TRBV6-5 and TRBJ2-5; possibly TRBD2 for D (5 bases). Deletions cut 6 bases from V and 1 base from J, with 6 bases between. Germline V gives CDR1 MNHEY, CDR2 SVGAGI. This CDR3 spans 12 amino acids. The CDR3 region is CASSRGQETQYF. Written as DNA, the CDR3 is TGTGCCAGCAGCCGGGGCCAAGAGACCCAGTACTTC.

The chain joins TRBV18 to TRBJ2-7; D is perhaps TRBD1 (5 bases). The V gene lost 3 bases and the J gene lost 4 bases, with 16 bases spanning the gap. The CDR3 is 15 amino acids. Germline CDR1 KGHSH, CDR2 LQKENI. CDR3 region: CASSPSIDSVYEQYF. The CDR3 region has the DNA TGTGCCAGCTCACCCTCAATCGACAGCGTATACGAGCAGTACTTC.

The CDR3 is CASSLSTGVDYEQYF. CDR3 DNA sequence: TGTGCCAGCAGTTTATCCACAGGGGTGGACTACGAGCAGTACTTC. J is TRBJ2-7 and V is TRBV28, with 7 bases that match TRBD1. V gave up 1 base and J gave up 3 bases; unmatched junction bases: 6. The CDR3 totals 15 residues. Germline loops: CDR1 MDHEN, CDR2 SYDVKM.

The chain is built from TRBV18 and TRBJ1-1; D gene ambiguous. The V end lost 6 bases, the J end lost 0 bases, and 8 bases lay between the germline ends. This CDR3 spans 13 amino acids. Per the germline V gene, CDR1 is KGHSH and CDR2 is LQKENI. DNA of the CDR3: TGTGCCAGCTCCCAAGAGATGAACACTGAAGCTTTCTTT. Translating gives CASSQEMNTEAFF.

By share, this clone counts as large. The rearrangement links TRBV5-1 to TRBJ2-7; possibly TRBD2 for D (6 bases). Per germline, CDR1 SGHRS and CDR2 YFSETQ. Trimming took 2 bases from V and 4 from J, leaving 13 bases between them. This CDR3 spans 14 amino acids. The CDR3 region has the DNA TGCGCCAGCAGCTTAACCGGGACTGCTTACGAGCAGTACTTC. As protein: CASSLTGTAYEQYF.

V gene TRBV1 combines with J gene TRBJ1-1; the table's D call, TRBD1, has no DNA check behind it. TRBV1 is a pseudogene segment. The CDR3 contains 12 residues. The CDR3 DNA is TGCACCAGCAGCCAAGACAGGTTAGAAGCTTTCTTT. This sequence encodes CTSSQDRLEAFF.

The rearrangement links TRBV5-6 to TRBJ2-3, with 11 bases aligning to TRBD2. The trim removed 4 bases at V and 0 bases at J, leaving 4 bases unmatched. The CDR3 totals 16 residues. Germline V gene data show CDR1 as SGHDT and CDR2 as YYEEEE. The CDR3 bases are TGTGCCAGCAGCCCCGGGACTAGCGGTAGCACAGATACGCAGTATTTT. Translating gives CASSPGTSGSTDTQYF.

The V call is TRBV29-1, the J call TRBJ2-6; 10 bases match TRBD1. The CDR3 runs 16 residues. CDR1 and CDR2 (germline): SQVTM, ANQGSEA. With V trimmed by 4 bases and J by 1 base, 4 bases remained unmatched. The CDR3 DNA is TGCAGCGTTGGAGGACAGGGGGTATCTGGGGCCAACGTCCTGACTTTC. It encodes CSVGGQGVSGANVLTF.

This chain uses TRBV28 with TRBJ2-7, with D possibly matching TRBD1 (8 bases). CDR1 and CDR2 from the germline V gene are MDHEN and SYDVKM. V lost 6 bases and J lost 7, with 22 bases in between. The CDR3 has 15 amino acids. The CDR3 sequence: CASSLRTGWGGEQYF. CDR3 in DNA: TGTGCCAGCAGCCTAAGGACAGGGTGGGGAGGGGAGCAGTACTTC.

The chain joins TRBV4-2 to TRBJ1-3, with 7 bases lining up with TRBD1. There are 15 residues in the CDR3. V was pared by 0 bases and J by 2 bases, with 1 base of the junction left unmatched. Germline lookup yields CDR1 LGHNA and CDR2 YNFKEQ. This CDR3 reads CASSQEQGTGNTIYF. CDR3 coding DNA: TGTGCCAGCAGCCAAGAACAGGGGACTGGAAACACCATATATTTT.

This chain joins TRBV28 and TRBJ2-3, with 11 bases matching TRBD1. The germline gives CDR1 MDHEN, CDR2 SYDVKM. The CDR3 runs 15 residues. The ends lost 3 bases at V and 4 bases at J; junction bases unmatched: 3. CDR3 nucleotides: TGTGCCAGCAGTTTCGGACAGGGGGCGGCAGATACGCAGTATTTT. Translation gives CASSFGQGAADTQYF.

The V call is TRBV29-1, the J call TRBJ2-5; no clear D gene. Germline assignment: CDR1 SQVTM and CDR2 ANQGSEA. Trimming cost V 2 bases and J 5 bases, with 15 bases left between them. This CDR3 spans 14 amino acids. CDR3 protein: CSVEPARGLETQYF. The CDR3 DNA reads as TGCAGCGTTGAACCCGCTCGCGGCCTGGAGACCCAGTACTTC.

This clone came up a few times. The V and J genes are TRBV6-2 or TRBV6-3 and TRBJ1-1; D gene unclear. The V gene lost 0 bases and the J gene lost 0 bases, with 5 bases spanning the gap. The CDR3 spans 14 residues. Looked up from germline, CDR1 is MNHEY and CDR2 is SVGEGT. The CDR3 DNA reads as TGTGCCAGCAGTTACTCGAGGATGAACACTGAAGCTTTCTTT. Its protein is CASSYSRMNTEAFF.

This clone was recorded once. This sequence joins TRBV5-4 and TRBJ1-2; possible D gene TRBD1, 5 bases. Trimming removed 4 bases at V and 2 bases at J, with 15 bases between. The length of the CDR3 is 15 residues. Germline loops: CDR1 SGHNT, CDR2 YYREEE (reference sequence). The CDR3 bases are TGTGCCAGCAGCCTCCAGGGATCCATAAACTATGGCTACACCTTC. Protein: CASSLQGSINYGYTF.

The chain is built from TRBV5-1 and TRBJ2-5; 7 bases map to TRBD1. CDR3 length: 15 residues. Germline V lookup: CDR1 SGHRS, CDR2 YFSETQ. The J segment lost 1 base and the V segment lost 4 bases, leaving 7 bases of the junction unmatched. DNA of the CDR3: TGCGCCAGCAGCCGACCGGGACAGCCCCAAGAGACCCAGTACTTC. It yields the protein CASSRPGQPQETQYF.

The rearrangement links TRBV6-5 to TRBJ2-7, with TRBD1 matching over 7 bases. The CDR3 contains 15 residues. The germline gives CDR1 MNHEY, CDR2 SVGAGI. V lost 5 bases to trimming and J lost 3 bases; unmatched junction nucleotides: 10. The CDR3 DNA reads TGTGCCAGCAGTCCCCGACAGGGCAGCCTCTACGAGCAGTACTTC. Its translation is CASSPRQGSLYEQYF.

The chain employs TRBV19 and TRBJ2-5; TRBD2 agrees at 8 bases. The CDR3 consists of 13 residues. J lost 4 bases, V lost 7 bases, and 5 bases had no gene match. CDR1 and CDR2 (germline): LNHDA, SQIVND (reference sequence). The CDR3 bases are TGTGCCAGTAAGGGTAGCGGGGCAGAGACCCAGTACTTC. Translated: CASKGSGAETQYF.

V is TRBV3-1 (or the pseudogene TRBV3-2) and J is TRBJ1-2; 7 nucleotides align to TRBD1. The CDR3 loop spans 15 amino acids. Germline assignment: CDR1 LGHDT and CDR2 YNNKEL (reference sequence). With 1 base clipped from V and 8 bases from J, the junction kept 10 bases outside the gene matches. CDR3 DNA: TGTGCCAGCAGCCAAGCCCTGGTAGGGGGCGGGGGCTACACCTTC. It codes for CASSQALVGGGGYTF.

The chain links TRBV20-1 to TRBJ2-1; the match to TRBD2 covers 8 bases. The CDR3 consists of 15 residues. CDR1 and CDR2 (germline): DFQATT, SNEGSKA (reference sequence). Trimming removed 3 bases from V and 0 bases from J; junction bases left unmatched: 4. This CDR3 is CSASRGGNSYNEQFF. Here the CDR3 DNA reads TGCAGTGCTAGTCGGGGGGGGAACTCCTACAATGAGCAGTTCTTC.

This chain connects TRBV2 to TRBJ2-7; D uncertain. The CDR3 contains 12 residues. V lost 4 bases and J lost 2, with 6 bases in between. CDR1 SNHLY and CDR2 FYNNEI come from the germline V gene. In DNA form, the CDR3 reads TGTGCCAGCAGTGTCTTCCCCTACGAGCAGTACTTC. This encodes CASSVFPYEQYF.